A single sample gave rise to the 29 T cell receptor beta chains below, sequenced in a study of blood T cell repertoires in COVID-19. The method was immunoSEQ multiplex PCR; TCRdb's version includes in-frame clones alone and lacks a portion of them. The sample lists some 120,000 clones, 88% occurring once. Sequencing used peripheral blood. These receptors originate from a man aged 50 to 59 with acute or convalescent COVID-19.

The DNA of the CDR3 is TGTGCCAGCAGCCCCGGGACTAGCGGGATCCATGCGTACGAGCAGTACTTC. The encoded protein is CASSPGTSGIHAYEQYF. This chain uses TRBV4-2 with TRBJ2-7; 13 bases map to TRBD2. Germline CDR1 reads LGHNA; CDR2 reads YNFKEQ. V lost 4 bases to trimming and J lost 4 bases; unmatched junction nucleotides: 10. The CDR3 runs 17 residues.

This clone has a count of ten or more. The chain recombines TRBV2 with TRBJ1-5; TRBD1 aligns across 8 bases. Unmatched junction bases numbered 7, after V lost 7 bases and J lost 2 bases. Germline V gives CDR1 SNHLY, CDR2 FYNNEI. This CDR3 comprises 15 residues. The CDR3 is CASNPGQGRNQPQHF. The CDR3 DNA reads as TGTGCCAGCAACCCCGGACAGGGCCGCAATCAGCCCCAGCATTTT.

V usage is TRBV6-2 or TRBV6-3 and J usage is TRBJ2-7; TRBD1 matches 11 bases. Germline loops: CDR1 MNHEY, CDR2 SVGEGT. The trim removed 5 bases at V and 3 bases at J, leaving 3 bases unmatched. The length of the CDR3 is 14 residues. The CDR3 DNA reads as TGTGCCAGCAGTACTGGGACAGGGGGCTACGAGCAGTACTTC. Translated: CASSTGTGGYEQYF.

This clone has just a few counts. V and J are TRBV5-1 and TRBJ2-5; 8 bases agree with TRBD2. The CDR3 sequence is 14 residues long. The ends lost 1 base at V and 5 bases at J; junction bases unmatched: 4. Germline values: CDR1 SGHRS, CDR2 YFSETQ. The CDR3 DNA is TGCGCCAGCAGCTTGCAAGCGGGAGACGAGACCCAGTACTTC. Translating gives CASSLQAGDETQYF.

This clone was seen just once. The V and J genes are TRBV27 and TRBJ1-1; D perhaps matches TRBD1 (6 bases). Looked up from germline, CDR1 is MNHEY and CDR2 is SMNVEV (reference sequence). The CDR3 is 13 amino acids. Deletions cut 3 bases from V and 1 base from J, with 6 bases between. The CDR3 DNA reads as TGTGCCAGCAGTTTGACAGGGAACACTGAAGCTTTCTTT. This translates into CASSLTGNTEAFF.

This chain connects TRBV12-3 or TRBV12-4 to TRBJ1-1, with D possibly TRBD1 on 5 matching bases. Trimming removed 3 bases at V and 1 base at J, with 6 bases between. This CDR3 is 13 amino acids long. The CDR3 DNA reads TGTGCCAGCAGTTTGACAGAGAACACTGAAGCTTTCTTT. Protein: CASSLTENTEAFF.

The V and J genes are TRBV7-8 and TRBJ1-6; possible D gene TRBD1, 5 bases. V lost 3 bases and J lost 8, with 14 bases in between. This CDR3 contains 15 residues. Germline V gene data show CDR1 as SGHVS and CDR2 as FQNEAQ. The CDR3 reads CASSLGTAGDSPLHF. CDR3 coding DNA: TGTGCCAGCAGCTTGGGGACGGCGGGGGATTCACCCCTCCACTTT.

The J gene is TRBJ2-7, the V gene TRBV19, with no clear D. In germline, CDR1 is LNHDA, CDR2 SQIVND (reference sequence). The V gene lost 3 bases and the J gene lost 3 bases, with 9 bases spanning the gap. The CDR3 has 13 residues. CDR3 in amino acids: CASSIQASYEQYF. The DNA for the CDR3 is TGTGCCAGTAGTATCCAGGCAAGCTACGAGCAGTACTTC.

This clone was seen a few times. J is TRBJ2-3 and V is TRBV2; TRBD2 matches 15 bases. Germline lookup yields CDR1 SNHLY and CDR2 FYNNEI. The CDR3 runs to 16 residues. Losses at the gene ends were 8 bases for V and 5 bases for J; bases not matched to a gene: 8. The CDR3 bases are TGTGCCAGCTATGGGACTAGCGGGAGGAGGATAGATACGCAGTATTTT. The encoded protein is CASYGTSGRRIDTQYF. The variable domain in full, completed from reference TRBV2 and TRBJ2-3, reads EPEVTQTPSHQVTQMGQEVILRCVPISNHLYFYWYRQILGQKVEFLVSFYNNEISEKSEIFDDQFSVERPDGSNFTLKIRSTKLEDSAMYFCASYGTSGRRIDTQYFGPGTRLTVL.

The rearrangement joins TRBV4-1 to TRBJ2-2, with 14 bases matching TRBD2. CDR1 and CDR2 (germline): MGHRA, YSYEKL. This CDR3 region has 18 residues. The V and J ends lost 0 bases and 5 bases, in that order; junction bases with no gene match: 5. The DNA for the CDR3 is TGCGCCAGCAGCCAAGAATGGACTAGCGGGAGGTTAACCGGGGAGCTGTTTTTT. It translates to CASSQEWTSGRLTGELFF.

J is TRBJ2-7 and V is TRBV11-3; 9 positions agree with TRBD1. Germline V gene lookup returns CDR1 SGHNT and CDR2 YENEEA. The J segment lost 4 bases and the V segment lost 1 base, leaving 8 bases of the junction unmatched. The CDR3 loop spans 16 amino acids. The CDR3 loop reads CASSLGTGGYNYEQYF. DNA for the CDR3: TGTGCCAGCAGCTTAGGCACAGGGGGCTATAATTACGAGCAGTACTTC. Complete variable domain (other parts from reference TRBV11-3 and TRBJ2-7): EAGVVQSPRYKIIEKKQPVAFWCNPISGHNTLYWYLQNLGQGPELLIRYENEEAVDDSQLPKDRFSAERLKGVDSTLKIQPAELGDSAVYLCASSLGTGGYNYEQYFGPGTRLTVT.

The rearrangement links TRBV7-2 to TRBJ2-5, with a possible D match to TRBD2 (5 bases). Between the trimmed V and J ends, which lost 1 base and 5 bases, there was a span of 8 bases. CDR1 and CDR2 from the germline V gene are SGHTA and FQGNSA. The CDR3 extends over 13 amino acids. The CDR3 region has the DNA TGTGCCAGCAGCTTAGTGGGCGGGGAGACCCAGTACTTC. Translating it yields CASSLVGGETQYF.

The chain joins TRBV6-6 to TRBJ1-2; 12 bases line up with TRBD1. The CDR3 loop spans 14 amino acids. CDR1 is MNHNY and CDR2 is SVGAGI in the germline V gene (reference sequence). V lost 7 bases, J lost 8 bases, and 8 bases stayed unmatched. The CDR3 spells CASIRGQGARGYTF. The CDR3 region has the DNA TGTGCCAGCATTCGGGGACAGGGGGCGCGCGGCTACACCTTC.

This sequence joins TRBV7-2 and TRBJ1-2; D uncertain. V was cut by 3 bases and J by 4 bases, with 12 bases left in between. The CDR3 loop spans 14 amino acids. The germline gives CDR1 SGHTA, CDR2 FQGNSA. The CDR3 loop is CASSFNGGSYGYTF. DNA of the CDR3: TGTGCCAGCAGCTTCAACGGTGGGAGCTATGGCTACACCTTC.

The chain carries TRBV5-1 and TRBJ2-2, with a possible D match to TRBD1 (5 bases). The V end lost 4 bases, the J end lost 7 bases, and 11 bases lay between the germline ends. The germline gives CDR1 SGHRS, CDR2 YFSETQ. This CDR3 has 13 amino acids. The CDR3 loop is CASSTMDIGELFF. CDR3 DNA sequence: TGCGCCAGCAGCACAATGGACATCGGGGAGCTGTTTTTT.

The CDR3 DNA follows: TGTGCCAGCAGTGGAGCGCAGGGGCTTGTAGAGACCCAGTACTTC. Translated, it gives CASSGAQGLVETQYF. This chain joins TRBV2 and TRBJ2-5; possible D gene TRBD1, 6 bases. The V gene lost 4 bases and the J gene lost 4 bases, with 16 bases spanning the gap. The CDR3 has 15 amino acids. Germline CDR1 is SNHLY and CDR2 is FYNNEI.

The chain links TRBV18 to TRBJ1-1; D not resolved. V was trimmed by 0 bases and J by 8 bases, leaving 13 bases between them. CDR3 length: 14 amino acids. Germline V gene data show CDR1 as KGHSH and CDR2 as LQKENI. The CDR3: CASSPPETRREAFF. CDR3 sequence (DNA): TGTGCCAGCTCACCACCGGAGACCCGTAGAGAAGCTTTCTTT.

A single count supports this clone. This rearrangement joins TRBV7-2 to TRBJ2-2; 10 nucleotides align to TRBD2. This CDR3 is 16 amino acids long. CDR1 SGHTA and CDR2 FQGNSA come from the germline V gene. With V trimmed by 0 bases and J by 2 bases, 0 bases remained unmatched. In nucleotides, the CDR3 is TGTGCCAGCAGCTTAGCACTAGCGGGAAACACCGGGGAGCTGTTTTTT. Translation: CASSLALAGNTGELFF.

This clone was counted once. This CDR3 reads CASRIGDYGTQYF. CDR3 bases: TGTGCCAGCAGAATCGGGGACTATGGGACCCAGTACTTC. The chain joins TRBV7-2 to TRBJ2-5, with 7 bases fitting TRBD2. The V gene's germline CDR1 is SGHTA and CDR2 FQGNSA. CDR3 length equals 13 residues. J lost 7 bases, V lost 6 bases, and 8 bases had no gene match.

The chain is built from TRBV6-5 and TRBJ1-2; D might be TRBD1 (6 bases). Trimming removed 7 bases at V and 4 bases at J, with 10 bases between. Germline-derived CDR1 and CDR2 are MNHEY and SVGAGI. CDR3 length equals 12 residues. This CDR3 is CASIRDIYGYTF. In DNA form, the CDR3 reads TGTGCCAGCATCCGGGACATCTATGGCTACACCTTC.

V and J are TRBV3-1 (or the pseudogene TRBV3-2) and TRBJ1-5, with no clear D. This CDR3 region has 13 residues. The ends were cut back, 5 bases at V and 5 bases at J, with 10 bases in the middle. Germline V gene lookup returns CDR1 LGHDT and CDR2 YNNKEL (reference sequence). DNA for the CDR3: TGTGCCAGCAGCTCAAATGGAGATCAGCCCCAGCATTTT. Encoded protein: CASSSNGDQPQHF.

The chain couples TRBV9 to TRBJ2-1; 11 nucleotides match TRBD2. The CDR3 has 16 amino acids. With 0 bases clipped from V and 6 bases from J, the junction kept 5 bases outside the gene matches. Germline V gene lookup returns CDR1 SGDLS and CDR2 YYNGEE. This chain's CDR3 is CASSVASSGRANEQFF. The CDR3 region has the DNA TGTGCCAGCAGCGTAGCTAGTAGCGGGAGGGCCAATGAGCAGTTCTTC.

This clone has more than one count but fewer than ten. The rearrangement joins TRBV19 to TRBJ1-1; a possible D gene is TRBD1 (5 bases). V was pared by 5 bases and J by 1 base, with 17 bases between. Germline loops: CDR1 LNHDA, CDR2 SQIVND (reference sequence). The length of the CDR3 is 16 residues. The CDR3 sequence: CASSLRQGYKNTEAFF. The CDR3 nucleotides are TGTGCCAGTAGTCTCCGGCAGGGTTACAAGAACACTGAAGCTTTCTTT.

This chain links TRBV19 with TRBJ2-1; 10 nucleotides match TRBD1. The CDR3 runs 15 residues. Per germline, CDR1 LNHDA and CDR2 SQIVND (reference sequence). The trim removed 4 bases at V and 8 bases at J, leaving 8 bases unmatched. CDR3 DNA sequence: TGTGCCAGTAGTACGGGGACCGGGACAGGGGATGAGCAGTTCTTC. This sequence encodes CASSTGTGTGDEQFF.

The chain is built from TRBV2 and TRBJ2-7, with 7 nucleotides matching TRBD1. The CDR3 contains 12 residues. The germline CDR1 and CDR2 sequences are SNHLY and FYNNEI. J lost 5 bases, V lost 8 bases, and 6 bases had no gene match. This CDR3 is CASGQTGNEQYF. As DNA, the CDR3 is TGTGCCAGCGGGCAGACAGGGAACGAGCAGTACTTC.

The gene calls are TRBV9 and TRBJ2-2; maybe TRBD2 (6 bases). The V end lost 0 bases, the J end lost 2 bases, and 8 bases lay between the germline ends. The CDR3 runs to 15 residues. CDR1 and CDR2 (germline): SGDLS, YYNGEE. The CDR3 DNA reads TGTGCCAGCAGCGTAGCGGGGGTAAACACCGGGGAGCTGTTTTTT. Protein product: CASSVAGVNTGELFF.

The chain combines TRBV19 with TRBJ1-6, with TRBD1 matching over 7 bases. V shed 5 bases and J 2 bases; nucleotides not matched to a gene: 3. Germline assignment: CDR1 LNHDA and CDR2 SQIVND (reference sequence). CDR3 length: 15 residues. The CDR3 protein is CASSGTAAYNSPLHF. The CDR3 nucleotides are TGTGCCAGTAGTGGGACAGCTGCCTATAATTCACCCCTCCACTTT.

The gene calls are TRBV7-6 and TRBJ2-5; TRBD2 agrees at 7 bases. Germline loops: CDR1 SGHVS, CDR2 FNYEAQ. Trimming cost V 1 base and J 3 bases; bases outside gene matches: 8. CDR3 length: 16 residues. Here the CDR3 DNA reads TGTGCCAGCAGCTTAGAAGGCGGGAGAAGGGAAGAGACCCAGTACTTC. Residues: CASSLEGGRREETQYF.

The rearrangement joins TRBV11-2 to TRBJ1-3, with D unresolved. Germline CDR1 is SGHAT and CDR2 is FQNNGV. V was pared by 5 bases and J by 0 bases, with 8 bases between. The CDR3 is made up of 14 amino acids. The CDR3 DNA reads as TGTGCCAGCAGCACAACAGACTCTGGAAACACCATATATTTT. Its protein product is CASSTTDSGNTIYF.